The sequence of this TCR beta chain was determined in a study of T cell repertoires and leukemia-associated antigens (dated 2019 in TCRdb). About the study as a whole: Per sample, about 5.1 to 6.6 million read pairs and roughly 3 to 5.0 million effective reads were obtained, for some 15 million effective reads in total.

CD3+ T cells were initially rested overnight at less than 3 million cells/mL in RPMI 1640 lacking fetal bovine serum. MACS immunomagnetic beads were used according to the manufacturer's instructions to isolate CD3+ T cells from PBMCs. Total RNA was extracted from the cultured T cells using TRIzol reagent. TCRbeta libraries were amplified from RNA by 5' rapid amplification of cDNA ends (5'RACE). Before sequencing, Qubit, an Agilent instrument, and quantitative PCR were used to check library concentration and integrity. A commercial service provider sequenced the qualified libraries on Illumina HiSeq or MiSeq. Per the authors' processing: TCR sequences in each sample were identified with MiXCR version 1.8.2. For a clone to be considered qualified, a CDR3 longer than four amino acids, an in-frame nucleotide length, and the absence of a stop codon were required. An effective read was defined as a read containing the complete CDR3 structure. RT-PCR with 24 Vbeta primers, GeneScan spectratyping, and Sanger sequencing were used to validate the expanded clones. Using fastp trimming at Q25 and MiXCR clonotype assembly, TCRdb reanalyzed the public sequencing data and kept in-frame beta chains. Rows with a matching CDR3 protein are joined into one entry that keeps the most common DNA and genes. TCRdb assigned the V and J calls; the authors' analysis was not used. Across this sample there are about 14,000 distinct CDR3 sequences, with 35% to 45% seen only once. The ten largest make up around 9% of the sample.

In its sample, this clonotype was seen a few times. Its target antigen remains unknown. Base qualities are not recorded, but no much larger clone differs from it by a single base. The research as a whole found: The antigen specificity and function of the expanded clones were not directly tested and needed further investigation. The four groups showed no significant differences in numbers of Vbeta genes (around 55), Jbeta genes (14), VDJ rearrangements, or unique CDR3s.

The sample comprised CD3+ T cells sorted from blood and cultured. This TCR derives from a female donor in good health.

The DNA is TGTGCCAGCTCGAGGACAGGGGGGCAAGAGACCCAGTACTTC. Its product reads: CASSRTGGQETQYF. Rearrangement joined TRBV18 to TRBJ2-5, with 10 bases in between that match TRBD1. The CDR3 holds 14 amino acids from the cysteine to the phenylalanine. Just the 42-base CDR3 DNA is kept, in frame starting at base 1. Trimmed from V: 6 bases; trimmed from J: 2 bases; junction bases lacking a gene match: 3. According to the germline V gene, CDR1 reads KGHSH and CDR2 reads LQKENI.